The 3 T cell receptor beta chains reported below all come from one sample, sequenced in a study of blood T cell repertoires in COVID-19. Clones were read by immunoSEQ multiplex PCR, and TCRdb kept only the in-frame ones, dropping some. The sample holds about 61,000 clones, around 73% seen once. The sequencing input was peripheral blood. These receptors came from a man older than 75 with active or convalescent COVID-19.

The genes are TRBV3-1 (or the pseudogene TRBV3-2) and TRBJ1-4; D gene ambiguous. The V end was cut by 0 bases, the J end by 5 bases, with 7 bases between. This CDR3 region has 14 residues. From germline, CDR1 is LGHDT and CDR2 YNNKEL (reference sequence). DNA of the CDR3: TGTGCCAGCAGCCAAGATACAGCCAATGAAAAACTGTTTTTT. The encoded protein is CASSQDTANEKLFF.

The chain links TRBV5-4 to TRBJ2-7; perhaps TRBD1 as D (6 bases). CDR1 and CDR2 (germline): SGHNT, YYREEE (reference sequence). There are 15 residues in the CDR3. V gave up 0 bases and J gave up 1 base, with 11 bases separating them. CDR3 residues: CASSLVGGPSYEQYF. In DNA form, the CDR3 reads TGTGCCAGCAGCTTGGTTGGGGGCCCGTCCTACGAGCAGTACTTC.

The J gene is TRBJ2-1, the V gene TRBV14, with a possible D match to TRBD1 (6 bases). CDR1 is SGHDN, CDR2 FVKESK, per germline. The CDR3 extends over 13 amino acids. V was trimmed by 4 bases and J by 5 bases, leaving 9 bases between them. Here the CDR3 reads CASSLDRNNEQFF. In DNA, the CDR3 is TGTGCCAGCAGCCTCGACAGGAACAATGAGCAGTTCTTC.